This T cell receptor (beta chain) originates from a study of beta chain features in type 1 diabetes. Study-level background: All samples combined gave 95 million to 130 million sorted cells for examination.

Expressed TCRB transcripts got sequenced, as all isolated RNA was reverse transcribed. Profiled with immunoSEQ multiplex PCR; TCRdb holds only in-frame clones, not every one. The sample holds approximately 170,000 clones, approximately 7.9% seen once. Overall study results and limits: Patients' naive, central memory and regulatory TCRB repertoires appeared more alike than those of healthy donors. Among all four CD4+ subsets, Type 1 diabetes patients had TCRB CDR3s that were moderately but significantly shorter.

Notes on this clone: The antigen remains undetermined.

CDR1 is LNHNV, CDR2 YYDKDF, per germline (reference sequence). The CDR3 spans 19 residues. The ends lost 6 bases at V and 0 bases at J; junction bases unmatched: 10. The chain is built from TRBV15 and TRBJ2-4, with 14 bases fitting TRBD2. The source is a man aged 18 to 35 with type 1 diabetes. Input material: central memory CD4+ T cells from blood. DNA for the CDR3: TGTGCCACCAGGGAGGGGACTAGCGGGAGTCCTCTAGCCAAAAACATTCAGTACTTC. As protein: CATREGTSGSPLAKNIQYF.